One T cell receptor (beta chain) is described in this entry. Its antigen is unidentified. The data derive from a study of cytomegalovirus exposure and HLA in healthy donors. The PCR contained 60 Vbeta and 13 Jbeta primers. The assay was immunoSEQ multiplex PCR, and TCRdb's table has in-frame clones only and misses some. Here the sample spans about 140,000 clones, over 70% being singletons. Study findings and constraints: An analysis that was carried out later associated approximately 17,000 TCR beta sequences with HLA alleles at 0.05 false discovery rate. A link between a missense DCLRE1C variant and TCR beta V- and J-gene trimming emerged from a later analysis.

This clonotype originated in a man between 18 and 35 years old in good health and CMV-seronegative. Material: PBMCs.

The CDR3 DNA is TGTGCCATCAGTTTCTACAGGGGGAGTGCCACAGATACGCAGTATTTT. It codes for CAISFYRGSATDTQYF. The chain couples TRBV10-3 to TRBJ2-3, with TRBD1 matching over 8 bases. The V gene's germline CDR1 is ENHRY and CDR2 SYGVKD. This CDR3 has 16 amino acids. V dropped 5 bases and J dropped 2; count of bases not matched to a gene: 9.